This T cell receptor (beta chain) was sequenced during a study of blood T cell repertoires in COVID-19. Germline loops: CDR1 MNHEY, CDR2 SMNVEV (reference sequence). V was cut by 6 bases and J by 8 bases, with 19 bases left in between. CDR3 length: 14 amino acids. Participants were aged roughly 18 to 89 years from around 25 US areas. Cohort allocation depended upon clinical history that participants reported. As processed by the authors: How many nucleated cells were present was estimated from reference gene primer amplification. Profiling relied on immunoSEQ multiplex PCR, and the TCRdb table lists in-frame clones only, not all of them. V, J and clone size reflect that table, while D and trimming were determined from the DNA. The sample has fewer than 250,000 clones, around 76% seen once. This clone was picked up a small number of times.

Sequencing was done on a sample of PBMCs or T cells enriched from blood (not recorded which). This clonotype originated in a woman between 50 and 59 years old with acute COVID-19. This chain joins TRBV27 and TRBJ1-2, with TRBD1 as a possible D gene (6 bases). This chain's CDR3 is CASSLASGAKGYTF. In DNA, the CDR3 is TGTGCCAGCAGCCTTGCCTCAGGGGCCAAAGGCTACACCTTC.